Each of the 27 T cell receptor beta chains below was sequenced from the same sample in a study of control samples from healthy donors and cancer patients. Sequenced by immunoSEQ multiplex PCR; TCRdb stores in-frame clones only, minus some. Of approximately 97,000 clones listed, about 92% were seen once; the top ten hold about 2.5%. The sample was blood. Every receptor here comes from a woman between 18 and 30 years old in good health.

This clone was seen only once. The V gene is TRBV7-8, the J gene TRBJ1-5, with unresolved D. This CDR3 comprises 14 residues. The V gene's germline CDR1 is SGHVS and CDR2 FQNEAQ. V was shortened by 8 bases and J by 5 bases, with 16 bases between the two germline ends. Here the CDR3 DNA reads TGTGCCAGCGCCCGGCTAGCCGGAGATCAGCCCCAGCATTTT. It specifies CASARLAGDQPQHF.

CDR3 bases: TGTGCCAGCTCAGCACCGTACTATGGCTACACCTTC. This codes for CASSAPYYGYTF. The rearrangement joins TRBV28 to TRBJ1-2; D is undetermined. Germline-derived CDR1 and CDR2 are MDHEN and SYDVKM. The CDR3 has 12 residues. Trimming cost V 8 bases and J 3 bases, with 10 bases left between them.

The genes are TRBV2 and TRBJ1-6, with D uncertain. There are 11 residues in the CDR3. The germline CDR1 and CDR2 sequences are SNHLY and FYNNEI. The germline V and J ends were trimmed by 7 bases and 8 bases, with 6 bases remaining between them. The CDR3 bases are TGTGCCAGCATGAGGGATTCACCCCTCCACTTT. Protein: CASMRDSPLHF.

This sequence joins TRBV27 and TRBJ1-3, with D perhaps TRBD1 (6 bases). Germline V lookup: CDR1 MNHEY, CDR2 SMNVEV (reference sequence). The CDR3 length is 15 residues. Trimming shortened V by 7 bases and J by 0 bases, and 13 bases separated the two germline ends. CDR3 protein: CASITPGASGNTIYF. CDR3 nucleotide sequence: TGTGCCAGCATTACCCCAGGGGCCTCTGGAAACACCATATATTTT.

The chain links TRBV10-1 to TRBJ2-2; 7 bases match TRBD2. Germline V gene data show CDR1 as WNHNN and CDR2 as SYGVQD (reference sequence). V lost 2 bases to trimming and J lost 2 bases; unmatched junction nucleotides: 8. The CDR3 has 17 residues. CDR3 bases: TGCGCCAGCAGTGAGCCTGGCCGGGACTATAACACCGGGGAGCTGTTTTTT. Protein sequence: CASSEPGRDYNTGELFF.

The gene calls are TRBV27 and TRBJ2-7, with TRBD1 matching over 9 bases. The germline V gene has CDR1 MNHEY and CDR2 SMNVEV (reference sequence). This CDR3 has 18 residues. Germline trimming cut 6 bases from V and 3 bases from J; bases unmatched to any gene: 18. The CDR3 loop reads CASRPGTGFAGALYEQYF. The DNA for the CDR3 is TGTGCCAGCAGGCCCGGGACAGGGTTCGCGGGAGCGCTCTACGAGCAGTACTTC.

CDR3 nucleotide sequence: TGTGCCAGCAGTTACTCGCTGCGCACAGATACGCAGTATTTT. Translating gives CASSYSLRTDTQYF. The chain employs TRBV6-6 and TRBJ2-3; D not certain. The CDR3 is 14 amino acids. Germline V gene sequence: CDR1 MNHNY, CDR2 SVGAGI (reference sequence). V was shortened by 0 bases and J by 1 base, with 5 bases between the two germline ends.

The CDR3 loop is CASSFQQGSYEQYF. The CDR3 coding sequence is TGCGCCAGCAGCTTCCAACAGGGTTCCTACGAGCAGTACTTC. The chain uses TRBV5-1 and TRBJ2-7; D may be TRBD1 (6 bases). The CDR3 is 14 amino acids. CDR1 SGHRS and CDR2 YFSETQ come from the germline V gene. The V end was cut by 2 bases, the J end by 1 base, with 10 bases between.

The genes are TRBV15 and TRBJ2-2; D gene ambiguous. V was cut by 5 bases and J by 2 bases, with 12 bases left in between. CDR1 and CDR2 (germline): LNHNV, YYDKDF (reference sequence). There are 15 residues in the CDR3. In DNA, the CDR3 is TGTGCCACCAGCGGCGTCTGGGGTAACACCGGGGAGCTGTTTTTT. Its protein product is CATSGVWGNTGELFF.

This clone was found once. The rearrangement joins TRBV7-9 to TRBJ2-7; D gene unclear. This CDR3 is built from 14 residues. Germline V gene lookup returns CDR1 SEHNR and CDR2 FQNEAQ (reference sequence). The V end lost 1 base, the J end lost 0 bases, and 7 bases lay between the germline ends. In nucleotides, the CDR3 is TGTGCCAGCAGCTTAGTCGGCAGCTCCTACGAGCAGTACTTC. As protein: CASSLVGSSYEQYF.

This clone showed up just a few times. The chain joins TRBV12-2 to TRBJ1-5. TRBV12-2 is a documented pseudogene. The CDR3 is 11 residues long. CDR3 amino acids: CASRSGQPQHF. Here the CDR3 DNA reads TGTGCAAGTCGCTCGGGACAGCCCCAGCATTTT.

The genes are TRBV6-6 and TRBJ1-2; D uncertain. The V gene's germline CDR1 is MNHNY and CDR2 SVGAGI (reference sequence). V gave up 4 bases and J gave up 7 bases, with 16 bases separating them. The CDR3 contains 14 residues. The CDR3 DNA reads as TGTGCCAGCAGTTTCGCAGGACTGGCCGGTGGCTACACCTTC. Amino acid sequence: CASSFAGLAGGYTF.

In its sample, this clone was seen once. The chain carries TRBV14 and TRBJ2-2, with D perhaps being TRBD1 or TRBD2 (5 bases each). The CDR3 runs 17 residues. Germline CDR1 is SGHDN and CDR2 is FVKESK. V was cut by 5 bases and J by 6 bases, with 22 bases left in between. Here the CDR3 DNA reads TGTGCCAGCAGCGTCCGGGACGGTCGGGGTCCAGCCGGGGAGCTGTTTTTT. It specifies CASSVRDGRGPAGELFF.

V gene TRBV28 combines with J gene TRBJ1-5; weak D call: TRBD1 (5 bases). The V gene lost 8 bases and the J gene lost 1 base, with 12 bases spanning the gap. The CDR3 consists of 14 residues. Germline V gene sequence: CDR1 MDHEN, CDR2 SYDVKM. The CDR3 sequence is CASVGTLSNQPQHF. CDR3 nucleotides: TGTGCCAGCGTCGGGACTCTCAGCAATCAGCCCCAGCATTTT.

The chain carries TRBV2 and TRBJ1-1; no firm D call. The V end lost 5 bases, the J end lost 0 bases, and 13 bases lay between the germline ends. The CDR3 covers 15 residues. Germline CDR1 reads SNHLY; CDR2 reads FYNNEI. The CDR3 spells CASSSQRLMNTEAFF. DNA for the CDR3: TGTGCCAGCAGTTCACAGCGGTTAATGAACACTGAAGCTTTCTTT.

The rearrangement joins TRBV24-1 to TRBJ2-1, with D perhaps assigned TRBD1 or TRBD2 (6 bases each). Germline loops: CDR1 KGHDR, CDR2 SFDVKD. V lost 9 bases and J lost 10, with 9 bases in between. CDR3 length equals 10 residues. The CDR3 DNA follows: TGTGCCACCCGGGGGCCGGAGCAGTTCTTC. It specifies CATRGPEQFF.

This chain uses TRBV28 with TRBJ2-2; 11 bases fit TRBD2. V dropped 2 bases and J dropped 6; count of bases not matched to a gene: 5. The CDR3 consists of 16 residues. CDR1 MDHEN and CDR2 SYDVKM come from the germline V gene. In nucleotides, the CDR3 is TGTGCCAGCAGTTTAGGGGGGACTAGCGGACCCGGGGAGCTGTTTTTT. It is translated as CASSLGGTSGPGELFF.

This clone has just one count. The CDR3 sequence is CASNRGQSNEQYF. The CDR3 DNA is TGTGCCAGCAACAGGGGGCAATCGAACGAGCAGTACTTC. V and J are TRBV6-5 and TRBJ2-7; 9 nucleotides match TRBD1. CDR3 length equals 13 residues. With V trimmed by 7 bases and J by 5 bases, 6 bases remained unmatched. In germline, CDR1 is MNHEY, CDR2 SVGAGI.

The gene calls are TRBV18 and TRBJ1-1, with D possibly being TRBD1 (5 bases). The germline V and J ends were trimmed by 3 bases and 4 bases, with 12 bases remaining between them. Germline CDR1 reads KGHSH; CDR2 reads LQKENI. The CDR3 spans 14 residues. Here the CDR3 reads CASSPQGTLTEAFF. The CDR3 coding sequence is TGTGCCAGCTCACCCCAGGGTACCCTCACTGAAGCTTTCTTT.

The chain links TRBV4-1 to TRBJ2-1; tentatively, D is TRBD2 (5 bases). This CDR3 has 17 residues. The V gene's germline CDR1 is MGHRA and CDR2 YSYEKL. The ends were cut back, 4 bases at V and 9 bases at J, with 25 bases in the middle. The CDR3 DNA reads as TGCGCCAGCAGCCCAAAATCCCTAGGAGGTTGGAGTGGTGAGCAGTTCTTC. Translated, it gives CASSPKSLGGWSGEQFF.

This chain joins TRBV7-2 and TRBJ1-5; D ambiguous. Trimming took off 0 bases at V and 1 base at J, with 7 bases between the two ends. Germline V gives CDR1 SGHTA, CDR2 FQGNSA. This CDR3 comprises 15 residues. CDR3 loop: CASSLAGTSNQPQHF. The CDR3 nucleotides are TGTGCCAGCAGCTTAGCGGGTACAAGCAATCAGCCCCAGCATTTT.

The chain has TRBV28 and TRBJ2-1, with 9 bases lining up with TRBD1. Germline CDR1 is MDHEN and CDR2 is SYDVKM. Germline trimming cut 5 bases from V and 5 bases from J; bases unmatched to any gene: 13. The CDR3 totals 17 residues. CDR3 residues: CASSPHGTGLFHNEQFF. The CDR3 nucleotides are TGTGCCAGCAGTCCGCACGGGACAGGGTTATTCCACAATGAGCAGTTCTTC.

This chain links TRBV7-2 with TRBJ1-4; no reliable D call. Germline-derived CDR1 and CDR2 are SGHTA and FQGNSA. Trimming shortened V by 1 base and J by 6 bases, and 15 bases separated the two germline ends. CDR3 length: 16 amino acids. In DNA, the CDR3 is TGTGCCAGCAGCTTAGGATCTCGTCGAGGTGATGAAAAACTGTTTTTT. Protein sequence: CASSLGSRRGDEKLFF. Full variable domain (outside the CDR3, taken from reference TRBV7-2 and TRBJ1-4): GAGVSQSPSNKVTEKGKDVELRCDPISGHTALYWYRQSLGQGLEFLIYFQGNSAPDKSGLPSDRFSAERTGGSVSTLTIQRTQQEDSAVYLCASSLGSRRGDEKLFFGSGTQLSVL.

The genes are TRBV19 and TRBJ2-7, with TRBD2 matching over 10 bases. Losses at the gene ends were 4 bases for V and 3 bases for J; bases not matched to a gene: 9. Per germline, CDR1 LNHDA and CDR2 SQIVND (reference sequence). The CDR3 has 16 residues. The CDR3: CASSREIAGGYYEQYF. CDR3 coding DNA: TGTGCCAGTAGTAGGGAAATAGCGGGGGGTTACTACGAGCAGTACTTC. The entire variable domain, with the rest obtained from reference TRBV19 and TRBJ2-7, is as follows: DGGITQSPKYLFRKEGQNVTLSCEQNLNHDAMYWYRQDPGQGLRLIYYSQIVNDFQKGDIAEGYSVSREKKESFPLTVTSAQKNPTAFYLCASSREIAGGYYEQYFGPGTRLTVT.

V gene TRBV6-5 combines with J gene TRBJ1-3, with D unclear. Trimming cost V 0 bases and J 0 bases, with 6 bases left between them. This CDR3 comprises 15 residues. Germline loops: CDR1 MNHEY, CDR2 SVGAGI. The CDR3 here is CASSYSRASGNTIYF. DNA of the CDR3: TGTGCCAGCAGTTACTCGAGGGCCTCTGGAAACACCATATATTTT.

This rearrangement joins TRBV30 to TRBJ1-5; D ambiguous. This CDR3 is 14 amino acids long. Looked up from germline, CDR1 is GTSNPN and CDR2 is SVGIG (reference sequence). Between the trimmed V and J ends, which lost 4 bases and 2 bases, there was a span of 12 bases. The chain's CDR3 is CAWNGVMGNQPQHF. In DNA form, the CDR3 reads TGTGCCTGGAACGGGGTAATGGGCAATCAGCCCCAGCATTTT.

V usage is TRBV2 and J usage is TRBJ1-2; 7 positions agree with TRBD1. The trim removed 4 bases at V and 0 bases at J, leaving 11 bases unmatched. Looked up from germline, CDR1 is SNHLY and CDR2 is FYNNEI. The CDR3 has 17 amino acids. The CDR3 reads CASSGDRVRGSNYGYTF. The CDR3 DNA reads as TGTGCCAGCAGTGGTGACAGGGTGAGGGGCTCTAACTATGGCTACACCTTC.